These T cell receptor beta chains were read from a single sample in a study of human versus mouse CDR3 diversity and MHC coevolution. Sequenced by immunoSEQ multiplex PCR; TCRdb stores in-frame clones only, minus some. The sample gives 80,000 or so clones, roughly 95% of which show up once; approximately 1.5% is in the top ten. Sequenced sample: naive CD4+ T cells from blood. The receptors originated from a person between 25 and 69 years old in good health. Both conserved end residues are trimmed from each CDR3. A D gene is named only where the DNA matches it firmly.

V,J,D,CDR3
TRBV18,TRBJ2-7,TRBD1,ASSPGTGSSYEQY
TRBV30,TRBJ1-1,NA,AWSPGAEAF
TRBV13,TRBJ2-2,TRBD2,ASSSLSGRSTGELF
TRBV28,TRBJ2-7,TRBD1,ASSNPQQGGSYEQY
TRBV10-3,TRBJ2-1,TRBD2,AISEYQLAGAINEQF
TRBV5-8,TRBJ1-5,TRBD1,ASSLQAGTGGNQPQH
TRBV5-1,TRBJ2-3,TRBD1,ASSSDRGSTDTQY
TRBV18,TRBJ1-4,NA,ASSPVGANEKLF
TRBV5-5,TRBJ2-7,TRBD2,ASSFGTSGSSYEQY
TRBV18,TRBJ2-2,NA,ASSQDSAGNTGELF
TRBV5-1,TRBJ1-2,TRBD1,ASSFGQGDYGYT
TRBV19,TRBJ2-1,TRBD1,ASSRGTGSHEQF
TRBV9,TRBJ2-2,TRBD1,ASSATGVTGELF
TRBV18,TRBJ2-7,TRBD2,ASQREGFGEQY
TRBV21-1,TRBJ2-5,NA,AKKPGLGDWRETQY
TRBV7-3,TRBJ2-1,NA,ASSFAAASYNEQF
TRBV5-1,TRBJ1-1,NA,ASSLDYSGLTEAF
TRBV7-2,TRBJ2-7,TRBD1,ASSPRTGPPELQY
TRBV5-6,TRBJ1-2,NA,ASSLAKRER
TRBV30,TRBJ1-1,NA,AWSVARSLNTEAF
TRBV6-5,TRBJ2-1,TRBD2,ASSYRGGTDEQF
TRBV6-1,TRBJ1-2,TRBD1,ASSEVGGQDGYT
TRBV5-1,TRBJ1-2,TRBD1,ASSPLGQGDGYT
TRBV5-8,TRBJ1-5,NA,ASSDGRGGQGQPQH
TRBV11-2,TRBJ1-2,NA,ASSPGGSGYT
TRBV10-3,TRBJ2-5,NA,AISESQGQETQY
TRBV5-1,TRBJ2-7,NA,ASSPRNRVSYEQY
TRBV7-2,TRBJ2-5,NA,ALSGGGYPVEQY
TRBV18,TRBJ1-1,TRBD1,ASVLQGANTEAF
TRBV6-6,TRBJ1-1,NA,ASSQPTGGDTEAF
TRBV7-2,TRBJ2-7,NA,ASSPGSITHYEQY
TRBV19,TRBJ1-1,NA,ASSIRDDTEAF
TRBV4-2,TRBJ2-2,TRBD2,ASSRGAGDGGELF
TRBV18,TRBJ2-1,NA,ASSKTGNEQF
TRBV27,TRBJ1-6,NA,ASSIRQNSPLH
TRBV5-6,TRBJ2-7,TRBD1,ASTPLGGQGPYEQY
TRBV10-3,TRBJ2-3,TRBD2,AITGGTSGSTDTQY
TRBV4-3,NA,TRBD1,ASSQSVERQGAHEQY
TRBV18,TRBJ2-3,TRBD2,ASSPKAGSGDTQY
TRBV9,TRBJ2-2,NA,ASSVAPGGGELF
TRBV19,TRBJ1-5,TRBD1,ASSPGTGVGQPQH